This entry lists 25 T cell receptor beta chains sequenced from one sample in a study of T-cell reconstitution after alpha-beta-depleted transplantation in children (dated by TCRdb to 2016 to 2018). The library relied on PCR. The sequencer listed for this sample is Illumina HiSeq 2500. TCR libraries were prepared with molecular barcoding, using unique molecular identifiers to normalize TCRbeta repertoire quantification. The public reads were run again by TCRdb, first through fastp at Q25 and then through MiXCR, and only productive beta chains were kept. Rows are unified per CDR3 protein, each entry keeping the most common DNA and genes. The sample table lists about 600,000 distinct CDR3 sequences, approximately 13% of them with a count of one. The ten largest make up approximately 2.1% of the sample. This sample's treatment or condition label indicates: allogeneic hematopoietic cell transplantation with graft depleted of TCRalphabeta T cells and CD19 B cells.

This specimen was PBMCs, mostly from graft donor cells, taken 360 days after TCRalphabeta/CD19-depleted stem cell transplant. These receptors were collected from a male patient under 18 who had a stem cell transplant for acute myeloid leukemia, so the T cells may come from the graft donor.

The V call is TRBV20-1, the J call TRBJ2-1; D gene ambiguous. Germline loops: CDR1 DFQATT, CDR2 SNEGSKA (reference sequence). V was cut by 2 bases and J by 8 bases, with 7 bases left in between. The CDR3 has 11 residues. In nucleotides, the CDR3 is TGCAGTGCTAGATGGCTTCATGAGCAGTTCTTC. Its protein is CSARWLHEQFF.

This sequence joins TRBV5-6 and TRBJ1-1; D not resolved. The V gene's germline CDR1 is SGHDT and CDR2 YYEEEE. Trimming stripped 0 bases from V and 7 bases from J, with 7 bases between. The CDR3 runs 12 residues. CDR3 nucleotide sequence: TGTGCCAGCAGCTTGGGATGGGGTGAAGCTTTCTTT. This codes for CASSLGWGEAFF.

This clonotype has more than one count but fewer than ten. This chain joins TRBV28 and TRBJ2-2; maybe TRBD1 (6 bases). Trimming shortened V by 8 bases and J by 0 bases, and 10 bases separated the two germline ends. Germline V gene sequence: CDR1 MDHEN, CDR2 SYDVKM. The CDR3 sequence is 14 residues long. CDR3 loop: CASVTGSNTGELFF. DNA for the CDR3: TGTGCCAGCGTGACAGGTTCGAACACCGGGGAGCTGTTTTTT.

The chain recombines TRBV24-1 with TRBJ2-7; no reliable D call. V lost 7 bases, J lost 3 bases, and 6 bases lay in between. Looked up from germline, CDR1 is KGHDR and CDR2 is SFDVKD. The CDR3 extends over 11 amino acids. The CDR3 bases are TGTGCCACCAGAGTATACTACGAGCAGTACTTC. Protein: CATRVYYEQYF.

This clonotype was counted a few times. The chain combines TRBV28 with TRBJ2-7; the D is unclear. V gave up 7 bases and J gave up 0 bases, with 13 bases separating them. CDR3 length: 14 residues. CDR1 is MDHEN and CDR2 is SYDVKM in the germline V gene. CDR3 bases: TGTGCCAGCAACGCAGTCGGGTACTCCTACGAGCAGTACTTC. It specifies CASNAVGYSYEQYF. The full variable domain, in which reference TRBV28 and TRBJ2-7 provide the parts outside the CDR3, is DVKVTQSSRYLVKRTGEKVFLECVQDMDHENMFWYRQDPGLGLRLIYFSYDVKMKEKGDIPEGYSVSREKKERFSLILESASTNQTSMYLCASNAVGYSYEQYFGPGTRLTVT.

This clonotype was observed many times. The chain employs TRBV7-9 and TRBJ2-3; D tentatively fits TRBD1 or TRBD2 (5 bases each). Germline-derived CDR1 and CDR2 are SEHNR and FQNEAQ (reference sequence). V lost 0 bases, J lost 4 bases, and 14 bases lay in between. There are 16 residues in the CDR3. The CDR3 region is CASSLAVGEGPDTQYF. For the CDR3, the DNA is TGTGCCAGCAGCTTAGCAGTGGGAGAGGGGCCAGATACGCAGTATTTT.

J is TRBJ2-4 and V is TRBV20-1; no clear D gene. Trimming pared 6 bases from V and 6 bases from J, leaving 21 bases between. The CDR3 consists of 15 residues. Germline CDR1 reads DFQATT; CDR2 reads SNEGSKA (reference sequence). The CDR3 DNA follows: TGCAGTGCCCTGCCTACCTCCGACTGGGGAAACATTCAGTACTTC. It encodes CSALPTSDWGNIQYF.

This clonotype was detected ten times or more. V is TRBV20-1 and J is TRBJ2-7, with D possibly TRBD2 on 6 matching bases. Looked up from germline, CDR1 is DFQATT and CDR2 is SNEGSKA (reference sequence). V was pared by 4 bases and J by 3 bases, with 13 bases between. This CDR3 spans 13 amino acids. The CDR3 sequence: CSANRDSGYEQYF. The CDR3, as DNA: TGCAGTGCTAACCGGGACTCTGGCTACGAGCAGTACTTC.

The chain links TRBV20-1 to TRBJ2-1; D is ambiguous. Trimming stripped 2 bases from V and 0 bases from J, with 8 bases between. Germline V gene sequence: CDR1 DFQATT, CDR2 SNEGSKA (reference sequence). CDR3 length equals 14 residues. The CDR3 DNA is TGCAGTGCTAGACCCCCGAGCTCCTACAATGAGCAGTTCTTC. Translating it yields CSARPPSSYNEQFF.

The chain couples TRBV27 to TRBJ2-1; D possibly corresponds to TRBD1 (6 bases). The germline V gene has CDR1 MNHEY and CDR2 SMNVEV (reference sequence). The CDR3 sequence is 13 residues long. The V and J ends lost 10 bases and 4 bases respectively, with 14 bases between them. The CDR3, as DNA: TGTGCCACCACCACAGGGTTGTACAATGAGCAGTTCTTC. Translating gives CATTTGLYNEQFF.

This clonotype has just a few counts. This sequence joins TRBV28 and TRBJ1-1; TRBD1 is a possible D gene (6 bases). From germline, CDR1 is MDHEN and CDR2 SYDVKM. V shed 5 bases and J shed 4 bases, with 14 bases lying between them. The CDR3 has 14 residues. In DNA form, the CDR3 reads TGTGCCAGCAGTCATAGCCTAGGGGGCACTGAAGCTTTCTTT. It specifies CASSHSLGGTEAFF.

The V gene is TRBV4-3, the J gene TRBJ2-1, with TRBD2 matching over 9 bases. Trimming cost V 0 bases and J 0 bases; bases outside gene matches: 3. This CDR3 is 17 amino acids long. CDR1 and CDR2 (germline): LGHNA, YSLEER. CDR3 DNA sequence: TGCGCCAGCAGCCAAGAGGCGCGGGGGGGCTCCTACAATGAGCAGTTCTTC. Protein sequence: CASSQEARGGSYNEQFF.

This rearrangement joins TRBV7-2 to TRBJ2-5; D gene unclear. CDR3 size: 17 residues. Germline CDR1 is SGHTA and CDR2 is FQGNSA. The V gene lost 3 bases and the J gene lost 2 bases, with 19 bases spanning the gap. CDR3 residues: CASSFVPILKEQETQYF. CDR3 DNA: TGTGCCAGCAGCTTTGTTCCCATATTGAAGGAACAAGAGACCCAGTACTTC.

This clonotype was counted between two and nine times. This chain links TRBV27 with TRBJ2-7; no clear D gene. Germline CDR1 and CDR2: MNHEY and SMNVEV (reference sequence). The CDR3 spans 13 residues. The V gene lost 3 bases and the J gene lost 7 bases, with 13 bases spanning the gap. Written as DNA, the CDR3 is TGTGCCAGCAGTTTGACCGCCGCCGGGGAGCAGTACTTC. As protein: CASSLTAAGEQYF.

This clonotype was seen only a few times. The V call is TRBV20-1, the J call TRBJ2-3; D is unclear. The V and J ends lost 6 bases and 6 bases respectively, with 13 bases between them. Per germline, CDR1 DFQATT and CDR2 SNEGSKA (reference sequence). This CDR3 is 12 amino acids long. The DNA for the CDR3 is TGCAGTGCCAGCGTCATTATGGATACGCAGTATTTT. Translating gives CSASVIMDTQYF.

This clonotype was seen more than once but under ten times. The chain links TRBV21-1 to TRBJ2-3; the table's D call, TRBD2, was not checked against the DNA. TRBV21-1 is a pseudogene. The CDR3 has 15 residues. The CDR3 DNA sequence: TGTGCCAGCAGCACCATAGCGGGAGAGCCAGATACGCAGTATTTT. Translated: CASSTIAGEPDTQYF.

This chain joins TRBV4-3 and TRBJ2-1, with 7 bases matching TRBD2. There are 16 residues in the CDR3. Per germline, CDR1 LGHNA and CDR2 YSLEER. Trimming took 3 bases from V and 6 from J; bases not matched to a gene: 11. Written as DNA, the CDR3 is TGCGCCAGCAGCCATGAAGGACTAGGCCCTCTCAATGAGCAGTTCTTC. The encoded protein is CASSHEGLGPLNEQFF.

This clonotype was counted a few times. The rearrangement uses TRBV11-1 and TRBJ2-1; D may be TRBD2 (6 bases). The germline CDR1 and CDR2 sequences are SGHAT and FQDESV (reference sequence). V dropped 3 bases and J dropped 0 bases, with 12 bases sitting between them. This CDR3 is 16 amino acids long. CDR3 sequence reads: CASSFSGSSSYNEQFF. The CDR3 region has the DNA TGTGCCAGCAGCTTTAGCGGATCGAGCTCCTACAATGAGCAGTTCTTC.

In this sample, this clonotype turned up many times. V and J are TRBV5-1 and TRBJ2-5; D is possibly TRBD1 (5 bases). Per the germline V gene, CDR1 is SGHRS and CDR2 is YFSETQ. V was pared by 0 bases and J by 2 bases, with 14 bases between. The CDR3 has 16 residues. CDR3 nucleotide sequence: TGCGCCAGCAGCTTGGTAACAGGAGTAGTACAAGAGACCCAGTACTTC. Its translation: CASSLVTGVVQETQYF.

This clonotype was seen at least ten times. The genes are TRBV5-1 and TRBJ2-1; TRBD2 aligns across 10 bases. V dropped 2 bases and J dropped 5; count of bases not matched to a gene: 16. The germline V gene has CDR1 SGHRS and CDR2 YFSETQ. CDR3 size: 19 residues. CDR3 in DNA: TGCGCCAGCAGCTTAACTAGCGGGGTTCAGCCATCGGACCACAATGAGCAGTTCTTC. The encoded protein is CASSLTSGVQPSDHNEQFF.

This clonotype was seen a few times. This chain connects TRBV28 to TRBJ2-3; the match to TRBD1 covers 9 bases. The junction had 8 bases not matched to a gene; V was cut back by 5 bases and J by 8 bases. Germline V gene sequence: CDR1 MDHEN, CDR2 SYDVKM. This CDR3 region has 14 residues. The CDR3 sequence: CASSPGQGWSTQYF. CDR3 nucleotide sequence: TGTGCCAGCAGTCCAGGACAGGGGTGGAGTACGCAGTATTTT.

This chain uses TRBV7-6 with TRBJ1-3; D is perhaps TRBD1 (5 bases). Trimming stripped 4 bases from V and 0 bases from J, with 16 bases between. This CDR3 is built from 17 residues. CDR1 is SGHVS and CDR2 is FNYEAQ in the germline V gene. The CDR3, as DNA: TGTGCCAGCAGCTCCAGACCCGGGACGGACTCTGGAAACACCATATATTTT. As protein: CASSSRPGTDSGNTIYF. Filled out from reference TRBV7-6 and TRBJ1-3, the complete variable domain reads GAGVSQSPRYKVTKRGQDVALRCDPISGHVSLYWYRQALGQGPEFLTYFNYEAQQDKSGLPNDRFSAERPEGSISTLTIQRTEQRDSAMYRCASSSRPGTDSGNTIYFGEGSWLTVV.

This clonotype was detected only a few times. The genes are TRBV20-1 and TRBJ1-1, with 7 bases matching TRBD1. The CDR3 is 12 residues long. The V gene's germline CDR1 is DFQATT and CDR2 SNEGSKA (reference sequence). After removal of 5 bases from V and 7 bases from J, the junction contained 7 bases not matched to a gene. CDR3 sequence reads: CSALGQPFEAFF. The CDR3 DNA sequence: TGCAGTGCTTTGGGACAGCCGTTTGAAGCTTTCTTT.

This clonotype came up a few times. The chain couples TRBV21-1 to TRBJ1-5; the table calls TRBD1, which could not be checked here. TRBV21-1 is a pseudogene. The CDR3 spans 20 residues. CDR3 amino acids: CASSESNPGQGASSNQPQHF. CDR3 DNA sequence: TGTGCCAGCAGCGAGTCCAATCCGGGACAGGGGGCGAGTAGCAATCAGCCCCAGCATTTT.

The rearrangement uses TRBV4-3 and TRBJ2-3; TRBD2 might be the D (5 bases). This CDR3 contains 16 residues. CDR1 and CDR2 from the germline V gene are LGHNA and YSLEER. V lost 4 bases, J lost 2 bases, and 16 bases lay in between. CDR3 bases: TGCGCCAGCAGCCCCCAGATCTACGGGATCACAGATACGCAGTATTTT. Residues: CASSPQIYGITDTQYF.